Here is one TCR beta chain with its context. Libraries were prepared by immunoSEQ multiplex PCR; TCRdb keeps only in-frame clonotypes and omits some of them. The profile shows some 8,700 clones, around 80% of them singletons. These data belong to a study of neoadjuvant anti-PD-1 for oral cavity cancer. This CDR3 region has 16 residues. Germline V CDR1 and CDR2: MNHNS, SASEGT. V lost 4 bases and J lost 3; bases outside the gene matches: 3. Described time point: after neoadjuvant nivolumab, at surgical resection. The patients had HPV-negative, locally advanced oral cavity squamous cell carcinoma. This sequence originates from a person between 35 and 79 years old with oral cavity squamous cell carcinoma. This chain uses TRBV6-1 with TRBJ1-4; TRBD1 matches at 12 bases. The sequencing used PBMCs, collected after nivolumab (anti-PD-1) treatment. CDR3 coding DNA: TGTGCCAGCAGTGCCCGGGACAGGGGGCCTAATGAAAAACTGTTTTTT. This translates into CASSARDRGPNEKLFF.